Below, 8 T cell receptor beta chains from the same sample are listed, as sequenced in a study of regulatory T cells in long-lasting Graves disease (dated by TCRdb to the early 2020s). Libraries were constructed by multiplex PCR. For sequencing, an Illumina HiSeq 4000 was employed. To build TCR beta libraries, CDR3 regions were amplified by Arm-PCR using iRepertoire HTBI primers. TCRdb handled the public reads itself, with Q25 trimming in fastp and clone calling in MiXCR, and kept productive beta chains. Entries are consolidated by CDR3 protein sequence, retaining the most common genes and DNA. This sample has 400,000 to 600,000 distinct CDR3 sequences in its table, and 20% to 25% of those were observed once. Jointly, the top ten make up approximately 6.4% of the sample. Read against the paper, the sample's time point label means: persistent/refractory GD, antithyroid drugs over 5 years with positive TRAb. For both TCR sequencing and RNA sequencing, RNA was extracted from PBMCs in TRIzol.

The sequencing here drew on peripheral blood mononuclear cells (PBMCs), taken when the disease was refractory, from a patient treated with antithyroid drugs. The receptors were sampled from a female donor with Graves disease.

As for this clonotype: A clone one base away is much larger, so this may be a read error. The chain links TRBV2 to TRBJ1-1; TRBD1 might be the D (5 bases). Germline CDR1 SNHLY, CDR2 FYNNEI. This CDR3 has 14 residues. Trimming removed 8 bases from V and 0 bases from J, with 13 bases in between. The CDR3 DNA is TGTGCCAGCGGGAGAGGGGTGGTGAACACTGAAGCTTTCTTT. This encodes CASGRGVVNTEAFF. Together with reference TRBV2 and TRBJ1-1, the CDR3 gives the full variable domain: EPEVTQTPSHQVTQMGQEVILRCVPISNHLYFYWYRQILGQKVEFLVSFYNNEISEKSEIFDDQFSVERPDGSNFTLKIRSTKLEDSAMYFCASGRGVVNTEAFFGQGTRLTVV.

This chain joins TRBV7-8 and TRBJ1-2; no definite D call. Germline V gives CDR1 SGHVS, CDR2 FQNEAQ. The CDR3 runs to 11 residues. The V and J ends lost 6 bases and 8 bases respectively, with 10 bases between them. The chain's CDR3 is CASREVPGYTF. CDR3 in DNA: TGTGCCAGCAGAGAGGTGCCGGGCTACACCTTC.

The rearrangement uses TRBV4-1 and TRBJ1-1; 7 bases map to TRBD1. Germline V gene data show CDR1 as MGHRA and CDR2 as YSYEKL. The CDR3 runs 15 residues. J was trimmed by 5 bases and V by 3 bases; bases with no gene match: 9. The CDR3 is CASSQADREGTEAFF. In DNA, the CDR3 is TGCGCCAGCAGCCAGGCTGACAGGGAGGGTACTGAAGCTTTCTTT.

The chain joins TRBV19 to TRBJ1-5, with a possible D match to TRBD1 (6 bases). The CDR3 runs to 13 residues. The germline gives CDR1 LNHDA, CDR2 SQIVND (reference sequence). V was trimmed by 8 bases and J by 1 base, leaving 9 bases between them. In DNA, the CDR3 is TGTGCCAGTTGCACAGGGAGCAATCAGCCCCAGCATTTT. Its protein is CASCTGSNQPQHF.

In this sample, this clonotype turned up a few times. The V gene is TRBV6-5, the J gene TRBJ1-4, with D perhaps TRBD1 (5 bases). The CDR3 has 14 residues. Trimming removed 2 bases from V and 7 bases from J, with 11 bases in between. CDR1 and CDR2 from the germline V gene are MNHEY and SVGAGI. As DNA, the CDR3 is TGTGCCAGCAGTTACCTGGGGCGCGGTGAAAAACTGTTTTTT. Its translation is CASSYLGRGEKLFF.

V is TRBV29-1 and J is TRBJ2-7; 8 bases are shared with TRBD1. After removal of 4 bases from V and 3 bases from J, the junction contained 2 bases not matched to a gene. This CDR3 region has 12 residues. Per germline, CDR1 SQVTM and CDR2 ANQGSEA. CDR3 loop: CSVVDRGYEQYF. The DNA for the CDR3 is TGCAGCGTTGTTGACAGGGGCTACGAGCAGTACTTC.

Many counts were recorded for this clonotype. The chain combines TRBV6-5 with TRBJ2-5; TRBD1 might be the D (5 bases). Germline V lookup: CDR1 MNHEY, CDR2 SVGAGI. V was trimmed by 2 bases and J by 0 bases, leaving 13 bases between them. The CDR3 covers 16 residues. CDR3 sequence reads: CASSYRAGRYQETQYF. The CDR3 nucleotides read TGTGCCAGCAGTTACAGGGCAGGGCGGTACCAAGAGACCCAGTACTTC.

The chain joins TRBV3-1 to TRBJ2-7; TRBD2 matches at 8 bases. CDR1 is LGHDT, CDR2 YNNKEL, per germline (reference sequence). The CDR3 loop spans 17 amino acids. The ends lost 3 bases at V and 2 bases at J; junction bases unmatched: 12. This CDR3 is CASSQAAGATATYEQYF. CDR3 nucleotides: TGTGCCAGCAGCCAGGCAGCGGGAGCTACCGCGACCTACGAGCAGTACTTC.